The sequence of this T cell receptor beta chain was determined in a study of blood T cell repertoires in COVID-19. Study context: COVID-19 samples, acute and convalescent, were from the United States, Italy and Spain. T cells, B-cell-depleted T cells, or PBMCs supplied cDNA or gDNA.

With 5 bases clipped from V and 3 bases from J, the junction kept 5 bases outside the gene matches. Germline loops: CDR1 ENHRY, CDR2 SYGVKD. The CDR3 totals 14 residues. This clone has more than one count but fewer than ten. As handled by the study authors: The assay estimated nucleated cells by amplifying reference gene primers. Produced via immunoSEQ multiplex PCR; TCRdb's table is partial and in-frame only. The DNA gave D and trimming, while V, J and clone size come from that table. The sample holds some 5,900 clones; approximately 90% are singletons and the top ten take under 7.5%. Sample: peripheral blood. The chain is built from TRBV10-3 and TRBJ2-3; the match to TRBD2 covers 7 bases. This clonotype originated in a human donor in a cohort sampled during active COVID-19. The CDR3 nucleotides read TGTGCCATCAGTAAAGGACTAGTTACAGATACGCAGTATTTT. This translates into CAISKGLVTDTQYF.